The 8 T cell receptor beta chains listed next were all sequenced from one sample in a study of OX40 agonist ivuxolimab in advanced cancers. The protocol used for the library was the immunoSEQ multiplex PCR assay. TCRdb took this table from immuneACCESS and kept in-frame rearrangements with V and J called. Such tables lack part of the clones; where checked against another copy, unresolved V genes explain under half of the gap, and the rest is unexplained. Present in this sample are under 90,000 clones, 84% of which were seen just once. About 2.1% of the sample rests with the top ten. This sample comprised CD4+ or CD8+ T cells sorted from blood, obtained in a trial of the OX40 agonist ivuxolimab. These receptors originate from an adult with an advanced solid tumor such as melanoma, head and neck, liver or kidney cancer.

The CDR3, as DNA: TGTGCCAGCTGCGGACTACAGTACCAAGAGACCCAGTACTTC. Translating gives CASCGLQYQETQYF. The J gene is TRBJ2-5, the V gene TRBV2; D might be TRBD2 (6 bases). This CDR3 has 14 amino acids. Trimming cost V 8 bases and J 0 bases, with 13 bases left between them. Germline CDR1 SNHLY, CDR2 FYNNEI.

CDR3 residues: CATSRVRLANQETQYF. DNA for the CDR3: TGTGCCACCAGCAGAGTTAGACTAGCAAACCAAGAGACCCAGTACTTC. The chain links TRBV15 to TRBJ2-5, with TRBD2 matching 7 bases. V was pared by 1 base and J by 0 bases, with 5 bases of the junction left unmatched. This CDR3 spans 16 amino acids. Germline CDR1 and CDR2: LNHNV and YYDKDF (reference sequence). Based on the CDR3 plus reference TRBV15 and TRBJ2-5, the full variable domain is DAMVIQNPRYQVTQFGKPVTLSCSQTLNHNVMYWYQQKSSQAPKLLFHYYDKDFNNEADTPDNFQSRRPNTSFCFLDIRSPGLGDTAMYLCATSRVRLANQETQYFGPGTRLLVL.

Details on this clone: Sequence at one end of the junction differs from germline and may be a read error. V and J are TRBV29-1 and TRBJ1-2; the D is unclear. Germline V lookup: CDR1 SQVTM, CDR2 ANQGSEA. The CDR3 spans 14 residues. In DNA form, the CDR3 reads TGCAGCGTAGAAGAGTCGACTGGCAACTATGGCTACACCTTC. Translated, it gives CSVEESTGNYGYTF.

J is TRBJ2-7 and V is TRBV4-3, with 12 bases aligning to TRBD2. CDR3 length: 19 amino acids. Trimming cost V 1 base and J 2 bases; bases outside gene matches: 12. In germline, CDR1 is LGHNA, CDR2 YSLEER. In nucleotides, the CDR3 is TGCGCCAGCAGCCAAGCAGTTTTCCTAGCGGGGGGGACAACCTACGAGCAGTACTTC. Translating it yields CASSQAVFLAGGTTYEQYF.

A word on this clone: Other DNA sequences in the same sample also yield this CDR3. The rearrangement joins TRBV11-2 to TRBJ2-2, with D hard to call. The germline gives CDR1 SGHAT, CDR2 FQNNGV. The V end was cut by 0 bases, the J end by 0 bases, with 2 bases between. The CDR3 loop spans 14 amino acids. The CDR3 sequence: CASSLDTNTGELFF. The CDR3 region has the DNA TGTGCCAGCAGCTTAGACACGAACACCGGGGAGCTGTTTTTT.

The chain couples TRBV15 to TRBJ1-1; D ambiguous. Germline V gives CDR1 LNHNV, CDR2 YYDKDF (reference sequence). This CDR3 spans 14 amino acids. The V and J ends lost 5 bases and 5 bases respectively, with 15 bases between them. CDR3 sequence (DNA): TGTGCCACCAGCCCCGGACCGAGGGAGACTGAAGCTTTCTTT. This gives the protein CATSPGPRETEAFF.

The V call is TRBV18, the J call TRBJ1-1; no reliable D call. V lost 1 base, J lost 3 bases, and 9 bases lay in between. The V gene's germline CDR1 is KGHSH and CDR2 LQKENI. The CDR3 consists of 14 residues. Here the CDR3 DNA reads TGTGCCAGCTCACCACGTTGGGTAGACACTGAAGCTTTCTTT. The encoded protein is CASSPRWVDTEAFF.

This clone appeared a few times. This chain uses TRBV6-5 with TRBJ1-3; D may be TRBD1 (6 bases). V gave up 5 bases and J gave up 4 bases, with 12 bases separating them. Germline CDR1 is MNHEY and CDR2 is SVGAGI. This CDR3 region has 14 residues. The CDR3 spells CASSLRGGGNTIYF. The CDR3 region has the DNA TGTGCCAGCAGTCTCAGGGGAGGCGGAAACACCATATATTTT.